This TCR beta chain comes out of a study of monozygotic twins with inflammatory bowel disease. Findings and caveats of the study: It was not supported that a single strong signal or clonotype was associated with IBD.

Without any T cell sorting, total RNA was isolated from whole blood. Germline assignment: CDR1 DFQATT and CDR2 SNEGSKA (reference sequence). The CDR3 is 11 amino acids. Note on this clonotype: Antigen: not known.

Two nested PCRs, approximately 17 and 9 cycles, amplified TCRalpha and TCRbeta cDNA. Reanalyzing the 5' RACE reads, TCRdb keeps one entry per CDR3 protein, without DNA. The sample totals 350,000 to 400,000 distinct CDR3 sequences; its top ten clones hold 2% to 3%. The origin of this receptor is a human donor with ulcerative colitis or Crohn's disease, or a healthy co-twin of an affected twin (not recorded which). Sequences were obtained from blood. The gene calls are TRBV20-1 and TRBJ1-6; TCRdb proposes TRBD1, but this gene call is untestable without DNA. The CDR3 is CSAPLGSPLHF.